This TCR beta chain came from a study of blood T cells in healthy people across ages. Study results and caveats: It was held that diversity estimates obtained from one million T cells represented underestimates. The study found more naive CD4+ cells and higher diversity in long-lived than aged donors. The recorded TCR beta diversity per million T cells decreased in a roughly linear manner with age.

This clonotype was counted a few times. Its antigen is unknown. Primers used in a second PCR of about 6 to 11 cycles were a sample-barcoded 5' primer and a J-beta primer mix. Each cDNA molecule received a tag from a template-switch adaptor that had 12 random nucleotides. MiXCR was run by TCRdb on the 5' RACE reads, yielding one entry per CDR3 protein. The sample has around 1,800,000 distinct CDR3 sequences, approximately 40% seen once. From germline, CDR1 is SGHTA and CDR2 FQGNSA. Trimming cost V 4 bases and J 8 bases; bases outside gene matches: 6. The CDR3 loop spans 15 amino acids. The chain is built from TRBV7-2 and TRBJ2-1; 12 nucleotides match TRBD2. The sequence derives from a human donor in good health. The sequencing sample was made of blood. CDR3 sequence (DNA): TGTGCCAGCAGCTCAAGACTAGCGGGGGCCTATGAGCAGTTCTTC. This translates into CASSSRLAGAYEQFF.